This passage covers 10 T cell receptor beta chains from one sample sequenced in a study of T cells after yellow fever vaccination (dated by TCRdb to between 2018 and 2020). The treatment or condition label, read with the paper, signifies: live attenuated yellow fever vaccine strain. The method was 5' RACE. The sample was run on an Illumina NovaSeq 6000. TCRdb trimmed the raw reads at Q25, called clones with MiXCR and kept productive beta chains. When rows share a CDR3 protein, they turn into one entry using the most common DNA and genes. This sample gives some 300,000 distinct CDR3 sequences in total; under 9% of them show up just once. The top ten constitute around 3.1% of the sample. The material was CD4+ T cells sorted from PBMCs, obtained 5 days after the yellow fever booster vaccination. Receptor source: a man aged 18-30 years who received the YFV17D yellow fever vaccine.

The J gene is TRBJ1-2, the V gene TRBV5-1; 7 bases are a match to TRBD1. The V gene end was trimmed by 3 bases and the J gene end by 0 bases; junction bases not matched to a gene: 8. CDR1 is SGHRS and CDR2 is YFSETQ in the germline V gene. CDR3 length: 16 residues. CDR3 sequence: CASSSGQAISNYGYTF. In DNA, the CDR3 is TGCGCCAGCAGCTCAGGACAGGCGATTTCTAACTATGGCTACACCTTC.

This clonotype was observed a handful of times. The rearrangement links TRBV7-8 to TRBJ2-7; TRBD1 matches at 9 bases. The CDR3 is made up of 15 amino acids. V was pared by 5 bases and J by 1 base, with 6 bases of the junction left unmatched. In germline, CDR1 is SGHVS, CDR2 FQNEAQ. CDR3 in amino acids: CASSPTGGGSYEQYV. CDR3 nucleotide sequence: TGTGCCAGCAGCCCCACAGGGGGCGGATCCTACGAGCAGTACGTC.

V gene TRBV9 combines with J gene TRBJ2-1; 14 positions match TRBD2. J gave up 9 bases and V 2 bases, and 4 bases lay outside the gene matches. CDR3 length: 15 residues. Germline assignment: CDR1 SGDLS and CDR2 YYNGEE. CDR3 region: CASSVTSGGVGEQFF. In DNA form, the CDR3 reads TGTGCCAGCAGCGTGACTAGCGGGGGGGTCGGTGAGCAGTTCTTC. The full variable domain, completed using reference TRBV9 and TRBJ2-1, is DSGVTQTPKHLITATGQRVTLRCSPRSGDLSVYWYQQSLDQGLQFLIQYYNGEERAKGNILERFSAQQFPDLHSELNLSSLELGDSALYFCASSVTSGGVGEQFFGPGTRLTVL.

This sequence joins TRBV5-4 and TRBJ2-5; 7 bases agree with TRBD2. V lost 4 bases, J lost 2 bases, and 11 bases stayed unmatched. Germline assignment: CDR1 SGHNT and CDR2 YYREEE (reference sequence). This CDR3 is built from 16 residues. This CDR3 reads CASSPPGGRAQETQYF. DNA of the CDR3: TGTGCCAGCAGCCCCCCGGGGGGTCGGGCTCAAGAGACCCAGTACTTC.

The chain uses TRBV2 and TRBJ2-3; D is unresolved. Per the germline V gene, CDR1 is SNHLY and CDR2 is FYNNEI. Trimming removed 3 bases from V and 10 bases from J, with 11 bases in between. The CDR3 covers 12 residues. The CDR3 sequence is CASSERSGAQYF. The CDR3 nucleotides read TGTGCCAGCAGTGAGCGGTCAGGAGCGCAGTATTTT.

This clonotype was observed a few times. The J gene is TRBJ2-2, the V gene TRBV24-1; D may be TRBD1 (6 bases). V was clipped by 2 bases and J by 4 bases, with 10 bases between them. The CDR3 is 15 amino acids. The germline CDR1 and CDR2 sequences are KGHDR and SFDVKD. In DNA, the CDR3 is TGTGCCACCAGTGATTCAGGGGTCGCCACCGGGGAGCTGTTTTTT. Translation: CATSDSGVATGELFF.

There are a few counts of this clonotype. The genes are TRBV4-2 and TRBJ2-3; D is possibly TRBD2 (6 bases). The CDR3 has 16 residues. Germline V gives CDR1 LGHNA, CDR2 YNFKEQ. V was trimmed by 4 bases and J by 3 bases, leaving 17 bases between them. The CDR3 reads CASSPSFGGGTDTQYF. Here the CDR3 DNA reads TGTGCCAGCAGCCCGAGTTTCGGGGGAGGTACAGATACGCAGTATTTT.

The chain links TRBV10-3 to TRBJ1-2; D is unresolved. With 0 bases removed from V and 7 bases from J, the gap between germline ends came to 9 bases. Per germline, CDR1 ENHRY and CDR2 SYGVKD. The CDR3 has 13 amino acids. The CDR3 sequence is CAISESGRTGYTF. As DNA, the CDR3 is TGTGCCATCAGTGAGTCGGGCAGGACTGGCTACACCTTC.

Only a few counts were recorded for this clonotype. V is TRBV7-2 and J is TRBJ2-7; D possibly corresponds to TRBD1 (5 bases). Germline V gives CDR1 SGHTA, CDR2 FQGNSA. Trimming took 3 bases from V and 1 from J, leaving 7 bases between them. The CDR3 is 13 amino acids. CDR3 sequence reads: CASSFRQSYEQYF. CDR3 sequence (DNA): TGTGCCAGCAGCTTTCGACAGTCCTACGAGCAGTACTTC.

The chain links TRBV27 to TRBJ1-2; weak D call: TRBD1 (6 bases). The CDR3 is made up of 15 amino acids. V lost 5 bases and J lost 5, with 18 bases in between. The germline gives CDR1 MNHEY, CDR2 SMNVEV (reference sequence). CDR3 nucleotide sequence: TGTGCCAGCAGTACCTCCCGACAGGCGGGATATGGCTACACCTTC. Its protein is CASSTSRQAGYGYTF.